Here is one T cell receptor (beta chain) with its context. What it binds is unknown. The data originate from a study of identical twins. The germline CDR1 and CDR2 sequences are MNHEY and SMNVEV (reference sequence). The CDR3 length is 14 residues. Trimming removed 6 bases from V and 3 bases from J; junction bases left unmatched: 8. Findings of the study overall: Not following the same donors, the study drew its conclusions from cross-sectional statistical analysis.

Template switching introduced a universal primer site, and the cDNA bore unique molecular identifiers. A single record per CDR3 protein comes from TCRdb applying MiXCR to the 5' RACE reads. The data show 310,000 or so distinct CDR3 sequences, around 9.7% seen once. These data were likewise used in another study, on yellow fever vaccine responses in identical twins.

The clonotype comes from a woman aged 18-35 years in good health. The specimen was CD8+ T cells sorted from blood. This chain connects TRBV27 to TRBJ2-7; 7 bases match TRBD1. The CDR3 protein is CASSPSGTVYEQYF. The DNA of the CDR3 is TGTGCCAGCAGCCCCTCCGGGACAGTCTACGAGCAGTACTTC.